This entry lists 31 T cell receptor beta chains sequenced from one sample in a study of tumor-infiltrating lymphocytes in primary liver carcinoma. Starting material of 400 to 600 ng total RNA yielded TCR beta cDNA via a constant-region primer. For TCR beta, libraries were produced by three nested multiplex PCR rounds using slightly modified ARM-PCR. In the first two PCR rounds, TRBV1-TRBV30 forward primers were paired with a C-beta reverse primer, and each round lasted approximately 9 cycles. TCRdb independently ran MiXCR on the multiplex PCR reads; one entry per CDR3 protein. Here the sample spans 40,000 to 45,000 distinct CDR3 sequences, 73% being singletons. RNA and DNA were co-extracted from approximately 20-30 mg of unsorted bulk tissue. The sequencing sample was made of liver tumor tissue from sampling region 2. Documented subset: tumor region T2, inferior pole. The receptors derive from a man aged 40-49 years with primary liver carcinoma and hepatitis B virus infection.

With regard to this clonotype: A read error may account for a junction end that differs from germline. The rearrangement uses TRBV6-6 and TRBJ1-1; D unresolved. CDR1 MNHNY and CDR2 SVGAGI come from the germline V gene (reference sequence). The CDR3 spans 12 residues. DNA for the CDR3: TGTGTCAGCAGCCAGACAAACACTGAAGCTTTCTTT. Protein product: CVSSQTNTEAFF.

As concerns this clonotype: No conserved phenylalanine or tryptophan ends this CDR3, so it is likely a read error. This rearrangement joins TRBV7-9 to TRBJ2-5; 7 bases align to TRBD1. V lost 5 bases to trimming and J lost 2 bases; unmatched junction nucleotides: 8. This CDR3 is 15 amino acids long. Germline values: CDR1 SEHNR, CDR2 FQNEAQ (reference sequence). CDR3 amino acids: CASSIRGTEQETQYL. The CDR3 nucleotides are TGTGCCAGCAGCATTAGAGGGACAGAACAAGAGACCCAGTACCTC.

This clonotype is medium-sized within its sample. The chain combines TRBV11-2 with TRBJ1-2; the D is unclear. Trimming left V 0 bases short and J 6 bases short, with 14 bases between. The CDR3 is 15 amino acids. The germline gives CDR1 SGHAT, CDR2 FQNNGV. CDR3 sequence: CASSLDPWIADGYTF. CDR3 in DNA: TGTGCCAGCAGCTTAGATCCGTGGATCGCCGATGGCTACACCTTC.

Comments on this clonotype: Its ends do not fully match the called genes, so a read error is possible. The CDR3 is CRVVWAQSSEQFF. CDR3 nucleotide sequence: TGCAGGGTTGTCTGGGCCCAGAGCAGCGAGCAGTTCTTC. The chain recombines TRBV29-1 with TRBJ2-1, with D unclear. This CDR3 has 13 residues. Germline V gene lookup returns CDR1 SQVTM and CDR2 ANQGSEA.

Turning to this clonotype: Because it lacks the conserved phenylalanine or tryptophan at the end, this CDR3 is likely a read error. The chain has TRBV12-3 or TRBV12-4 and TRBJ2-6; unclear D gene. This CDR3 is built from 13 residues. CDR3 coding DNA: TGTGCCAACACCATCTCTAGGGCCAACGTCCTGACTCTC. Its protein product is CANTISRANVLTL.

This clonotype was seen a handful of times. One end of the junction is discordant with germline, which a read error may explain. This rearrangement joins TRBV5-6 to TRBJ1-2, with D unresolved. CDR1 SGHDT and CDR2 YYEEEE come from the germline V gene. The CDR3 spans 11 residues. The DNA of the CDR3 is TGTGCCAGCTGCTTAAACGGGGGCTACACCTTC. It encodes CASCLNGGYTF.

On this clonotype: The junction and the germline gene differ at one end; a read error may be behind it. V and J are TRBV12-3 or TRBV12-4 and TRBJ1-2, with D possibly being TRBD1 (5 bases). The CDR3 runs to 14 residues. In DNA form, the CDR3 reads TGTGCTAGCAGTTTTGCATGGGGCGTAGCTGGCTACACCTTC. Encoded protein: CASSFAWGVAGYTF.

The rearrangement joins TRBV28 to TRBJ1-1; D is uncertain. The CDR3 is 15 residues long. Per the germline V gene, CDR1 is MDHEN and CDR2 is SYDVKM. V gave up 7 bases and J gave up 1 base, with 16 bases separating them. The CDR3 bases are TGTGCCAGCATCATTGGGCGGCCTCGGAACACTGAAGCTTTCTTT. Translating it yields CASIIGRPRNTEAFF.

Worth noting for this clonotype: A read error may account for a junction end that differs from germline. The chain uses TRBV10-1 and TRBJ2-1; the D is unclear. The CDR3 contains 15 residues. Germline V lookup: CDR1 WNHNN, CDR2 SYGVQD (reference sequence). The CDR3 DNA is TGCGCCAACAGTGACCAGAGCTGGGGTGGAAATGAGCAGTTCTTC. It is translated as CANSDQSWGGNEQFF.

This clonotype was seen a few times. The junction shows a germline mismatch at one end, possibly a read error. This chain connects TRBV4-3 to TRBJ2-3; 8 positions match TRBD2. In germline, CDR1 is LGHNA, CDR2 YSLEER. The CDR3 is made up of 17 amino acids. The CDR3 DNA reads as TGTGCCAGCAGCCAGGATACCGACGCGGGAGGAACAGATACGCAGTTTTTT. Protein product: CASSQDTDAGGTDTQFF.

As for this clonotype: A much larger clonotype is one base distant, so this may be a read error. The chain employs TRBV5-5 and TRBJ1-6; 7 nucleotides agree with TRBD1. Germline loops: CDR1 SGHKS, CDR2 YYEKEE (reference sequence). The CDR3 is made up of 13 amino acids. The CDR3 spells CTSSLRGNSPLHF. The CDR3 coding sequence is TGTACCAGCAGCCTCAGGGGGAATTCACCCCTCCACTTT.

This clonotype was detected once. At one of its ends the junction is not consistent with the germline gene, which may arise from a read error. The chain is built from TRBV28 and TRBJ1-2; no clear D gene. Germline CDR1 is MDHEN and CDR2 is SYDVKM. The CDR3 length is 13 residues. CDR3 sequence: CARSSSDGNGYTF. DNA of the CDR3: TGTGCCAGGAGCTCCAGTGACGGGAATGGATACACCTTC.

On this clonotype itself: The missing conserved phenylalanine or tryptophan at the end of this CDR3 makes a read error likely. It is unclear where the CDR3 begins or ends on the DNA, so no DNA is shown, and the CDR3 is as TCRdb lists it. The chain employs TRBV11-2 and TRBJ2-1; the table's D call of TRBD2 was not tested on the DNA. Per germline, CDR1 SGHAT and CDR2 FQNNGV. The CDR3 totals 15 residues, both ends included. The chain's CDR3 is CASSFSGPLDNEQSI.

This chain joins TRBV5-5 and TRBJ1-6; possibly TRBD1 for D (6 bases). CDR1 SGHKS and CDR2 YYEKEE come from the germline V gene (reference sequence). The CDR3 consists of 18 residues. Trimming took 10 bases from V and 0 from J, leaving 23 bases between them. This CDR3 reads CAGTLRDKTNSYNSPLHF. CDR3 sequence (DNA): TGTGCCGGCACCCTACGGGACAAGACGAACTCCTATAATTCACCCCTCCACTTT.

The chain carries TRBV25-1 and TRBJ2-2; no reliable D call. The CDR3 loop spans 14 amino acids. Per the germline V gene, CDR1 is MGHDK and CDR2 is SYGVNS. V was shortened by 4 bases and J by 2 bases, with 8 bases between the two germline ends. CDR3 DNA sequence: TGTGCCAGCAGTGGCCTAACTAACACCGGGGAGCTGTTTTTT. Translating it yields CASSGLTNTGELFF. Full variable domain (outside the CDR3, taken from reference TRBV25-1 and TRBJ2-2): EADIYQTPRYLVIGTGKKITLECSQTMGHDKMYWYQQDPGMELHLIHYSYGVNSTEKGDLSSESTVSRIRTEHFPLTLESARPSHTSQYLCASSGLTNTGELFFGEGSRLTVL.

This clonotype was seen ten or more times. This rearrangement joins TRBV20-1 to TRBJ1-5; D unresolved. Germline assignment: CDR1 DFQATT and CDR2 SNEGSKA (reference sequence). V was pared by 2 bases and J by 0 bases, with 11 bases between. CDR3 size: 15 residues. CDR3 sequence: CSARIHGDSNQPQHF. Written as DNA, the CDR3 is TGCAGTGCTAGAATCCACGGAGATAGCAATCAGCCCCAGCATTTT.

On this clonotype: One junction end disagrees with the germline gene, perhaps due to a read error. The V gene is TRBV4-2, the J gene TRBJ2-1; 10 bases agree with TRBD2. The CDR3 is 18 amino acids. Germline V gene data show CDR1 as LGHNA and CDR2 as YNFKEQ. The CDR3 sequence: CTSSQATSGLSSYIEQLF. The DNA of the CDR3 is TGTACCAGCAGCCAAGCGACTAGCGGGCTCAGCTCCTACATTGAGCAGTTATTC.

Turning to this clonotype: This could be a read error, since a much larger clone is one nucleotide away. The CDR3 protein is CAIGDPSTEALF. The CDR3 DNA is TGTGCCATCGGTGACCCGTCCACTGAAGCTCTCTTT. This chain links TRBV10-3 with TRBJ1-1, with D hard to call. This CDR3 region has 12 residues. From germline, CDR1 is ENHRY and CDR2 SYGVKD.

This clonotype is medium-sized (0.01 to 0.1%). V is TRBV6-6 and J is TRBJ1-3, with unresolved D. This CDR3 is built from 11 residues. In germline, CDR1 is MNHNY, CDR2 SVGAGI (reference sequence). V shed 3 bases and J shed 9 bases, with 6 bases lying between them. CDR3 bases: TGTGCCAGCAGTTATGAGAGCACCATATATTTT. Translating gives CASSYESTIYF.

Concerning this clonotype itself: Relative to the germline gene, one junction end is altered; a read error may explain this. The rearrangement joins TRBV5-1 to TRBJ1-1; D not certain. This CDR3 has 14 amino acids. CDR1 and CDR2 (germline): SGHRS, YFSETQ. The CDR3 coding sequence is TGCGCCAGCAGCTTGAACGGCATGAACACCGAAGCTTTCTTT. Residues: CASSLNGMNTEAFF.

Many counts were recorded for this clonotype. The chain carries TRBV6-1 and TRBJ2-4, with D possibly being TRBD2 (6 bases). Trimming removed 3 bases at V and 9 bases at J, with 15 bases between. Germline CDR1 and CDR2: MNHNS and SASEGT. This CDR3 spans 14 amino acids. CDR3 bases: TGTGCCAGCAGTGACGGGACTCCTCGGGGCATTCAGTACTTC. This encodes CASSDGTPRGIQYF.

CDR3 coding DNA: TGTGCCAGCAGGGACAGGCTAGCAGGAGGGCAAGAGACCCAGTACTTC. Translation: CASRDRLAGGQETQYF. V is TRBV6-6 and J is TRBJ2-5, with D perhaps TRBD1 (7 bases). Germline values: CDR1 MNHNY, CDR2 SVGAGI (reference sequence). The CDR3 sequence is 16 residues long. V lost 6 bases, J lost 2 bases, and 19 bases lay in between.

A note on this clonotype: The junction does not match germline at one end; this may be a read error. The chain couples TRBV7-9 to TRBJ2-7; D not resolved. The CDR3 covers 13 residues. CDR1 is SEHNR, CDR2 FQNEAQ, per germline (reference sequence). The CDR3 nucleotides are TGTGCCAGCAGCTTAAATCAGGCCTACGGGCAGTATTTC. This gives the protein CASSLNQAYGQYF.

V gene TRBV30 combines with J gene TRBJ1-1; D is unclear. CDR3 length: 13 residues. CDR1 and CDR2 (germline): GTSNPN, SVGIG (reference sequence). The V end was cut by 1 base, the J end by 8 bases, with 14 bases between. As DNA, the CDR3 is TGTGCCTGGAGTGAAGAGGGAGGTAAAGAAGCTTTCTTT. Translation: CAWSEEGGKEAFF. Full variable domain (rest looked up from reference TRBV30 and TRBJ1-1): SQTIHQWPATLVQPVGSPLSLECTVEGTSNPNLYWYRQAAGRGLQLLFYSVGIGQISSEVPQNLSASRPQDRQFILSSKKLLLSDSGFYLCAWSEEGGKEAFFGQGTRLTVV.

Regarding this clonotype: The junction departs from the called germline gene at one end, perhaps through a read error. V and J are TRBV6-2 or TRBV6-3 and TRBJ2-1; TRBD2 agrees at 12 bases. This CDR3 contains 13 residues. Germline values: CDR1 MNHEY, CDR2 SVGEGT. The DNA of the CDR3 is TGTGCCAGCAGGACTAGCGGGAGAACCGAGCAGCTCTTC. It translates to CASRTSGRTEQLF.

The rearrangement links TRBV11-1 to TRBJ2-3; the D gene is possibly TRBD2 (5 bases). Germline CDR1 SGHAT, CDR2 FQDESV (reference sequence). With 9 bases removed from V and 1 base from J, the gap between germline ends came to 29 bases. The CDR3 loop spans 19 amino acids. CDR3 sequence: CARSPGRSSVGARTDTQYF. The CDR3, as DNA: TGTGCCAGGAGCCCTGGGAGAAGCTCTGTTGGAGCTCGCACAGATACGCAGTATTTT.

CDR3 sequence: CASSLMMGRGEQFF. The CDR3 DNA reads TGTGCCAGCAGCTTAATGATGGGTCGGGGTGAGCAGTTCTTC. This chain connects TRBV11-2 to TRBJ2-1; weak D call: TRBD2 (5 bases). Germline V gene data show CDR1 as SGHAT and CDR2 as FQNNGV. Trimming took off 2 bases at V and 9 bases at J, with 14 bases between the two ends. The CDR3 contains 14 residues.

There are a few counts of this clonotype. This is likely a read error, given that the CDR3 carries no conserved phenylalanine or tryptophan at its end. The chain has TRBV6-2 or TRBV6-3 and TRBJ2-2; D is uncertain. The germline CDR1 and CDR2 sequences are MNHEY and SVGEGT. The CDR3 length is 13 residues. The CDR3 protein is CASSYQLLRELFC. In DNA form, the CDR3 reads TGTGCTAGCAGTTACCAACTGTTACGGGAGCTGTTTTGT.

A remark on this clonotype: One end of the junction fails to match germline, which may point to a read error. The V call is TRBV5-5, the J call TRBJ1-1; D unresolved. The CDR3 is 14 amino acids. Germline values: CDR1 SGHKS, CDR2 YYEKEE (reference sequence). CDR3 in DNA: TGTGTCAGCAGCTTGTACTACGGGGAGGCTGAAGTTTTCTTT. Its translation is CVSSLYYGEAEVFF.

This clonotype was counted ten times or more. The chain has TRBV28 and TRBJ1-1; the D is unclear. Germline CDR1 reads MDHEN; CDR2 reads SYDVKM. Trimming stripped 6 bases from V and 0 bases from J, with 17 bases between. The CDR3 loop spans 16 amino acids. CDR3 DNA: TGTGCCAGCAGGAGAACGGGGATAGCATTGAACACTGAAGCTTTCTTT. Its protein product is CASRRTGIALNTEAFF.

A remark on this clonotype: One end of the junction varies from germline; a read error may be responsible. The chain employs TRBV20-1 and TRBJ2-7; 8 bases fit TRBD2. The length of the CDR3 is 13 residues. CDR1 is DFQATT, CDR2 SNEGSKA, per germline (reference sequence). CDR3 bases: TGTAGTGCTGTCGGAGGACTAGCTGTCGAGCAGTACTTC. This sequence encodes CSAVGGLAVEQYF.